The sample holds many counts of the clone carrying this T cell receptor beta chain. No antigen is known for it. The source of the sample is a study of early T cells in non-severe SARS-CoV-2 infection. Study conclusions and caveats: Lookups in VDJdb leaned toward anti-spike CD8 responses and missed private and CD4 specificities.

TCRdb processed the 5' RACE reads anew with MiXCR; each CDR3 protein has one entry. This table has tens of thousands of distinct CDR3 sequences, roughly 5% appearing once. Sample: whole blood. The sequence derives from an adult who was a healthcare worker with PCR-confirmed SARS-CoV-2 infection or an uninfected control (not recorded which).

CDR3 sequence reads: CAWSPLSEDYTF. The CDR3 nucleotides read TGTGCCTGGAGTCCTTTGTCGGAAGACTACACCTTC. This chain links TRBV30 with TRBJ1-2, with D hard to call. Germline CDR1 reads GTSNPN; CDR2 reads SVGIG (reference sequence). The germline V and J ends were trimmed by 2 bases and 10 bases, with 14 bases remaining between them. CDR3 size: 12 residues.